The 5 T cell receptor beta chains in this list originate from one sample, sequenced in a study of cytomegalovirus exposure and HLA in healthy donors (dated by TCRdb to about 2017). Libraries came from the immunoSEQ multiplex PCR assay. TCRdb holds this immuneACCESS table with in-frame rearrangements only. Some clones are missing; in checked studies, unresolved V genes explain under half, and the rest has no known cause. This sample lists under 140,000 clones; 88% were detected once. The ten top clones hold more than 1.4% of the sample. The sample taken for sequencing was PBMCs. The origin of the receptors is a young woman in good health and CMV-seropositive.

The chain uses TRBV7-2 and TRBJ2-1; TRBD2 aligns across 9 bases. The length of the CDR3 is 15 residues. V was pared by 3 bases and J by 5 bases, with 5 bases of the junction left unmatched. Per the germline V gene, CDR1 is SGHTA and CDR2 is FQGNSA. CDR3 in DNA: TGTGCCAGCAGCTTCCTAGCGGGGCTAGACAATGAGCAGTTCTTC. This gives the protein CASSFLAGLDNEQFF.

This chain joins TRBV6-1 and TRBJ2-2; tentative D call: TRBD2 (6 bases). CDR3 length: 15 amino acids. Germline V gives CDR1 MNHNS, CDR2 SASEGT. Trimming pared 5 bases from V and 6 bases from J, leaving 16 bases between. The CDR3 sequence: CASSIRDSASGELFF. The DNA for the CDR3 is TGTGCCAGCAGTATCCGGGACTCCGCCTCCGGGGAGCTGTTTTTT.

The rearrangement links TRBV28 to TRBJ1-2, with D possibly TRBD1 on 5 matching bases. In germline, CDR1 is MDHEN, CDR2 SYDVKM. The CDR3 is made up of 16 amino acids. With 4 bases removed from V and 1 base from J, the gap between germline ends came to 16 bases. In DNA, the CDR3 is TGTGCCAGCAGTTCCTGGGACGGGGGTATTAACTATGGCTACACCTTC. Its translation: CASSSWDGGINYGYTF.

The rearrangement joins TRBV30 to TRBJ2-7; TRBD2 agrees at 7 bases. Germline V gene sequence: CDR1 GTSNPN, CDR2 SVGIG (reference sequence). This CDR3 spans 14 amino acids. V was clipped by 2 bases and J by 9 bases; unmatched bases: 13. For the CDR3, the DNA is TGTGCCTGGAGTCCACTAGCGACAGTTACGAGGCAGTACTTC. This codes for CAWSPLATVTRQYF.

The chain couples TRBV11-2 to TRBJ2-2, with 7 positions matching TRBD1. The length of the CDR3 is 15 residues. V dropped 1 base and J dropped 5; count of bases not matched to a gene: 4. Germline CDR1 is SGHAT and CDR2 is FQNNGV. The CDR3 coding sequence is TGTGCCAGCAGCTTAGCCATACAGGGGACCGGGGAGCTGTTTTTT. Translated: CASSLAIQGTGELFF.